This T cell receptor beta chain originates from a study of T cells in Graves' hyperthyroidism and ophthalmopathy. Researchers barred patients who had uncontrolled infection, other autoimmune disease, pregnancy or lactation. PBMCs were obtained from about 9.9 ml fresh peripheral blood. CDR3 length: 13 amino acids. CDR1 is SGDLS, CDR2 YYNGEE, per germline. V lost 0 bases to trimming and J lost 6 bases, with 7 bases between them. Amplification of TCR beta CDR3 regions was performed using RNA transcripts as template. TCR CDR3 underwent first-round RT-PCR with the HTBI primer set. Each CDR3 protein is one row after TCRdb ran MiXCR on the multiplex PCR reads. The sample lists under 65,000 distinct CDR3 sequences; around 50% were seen once. This clonotype was observed many times. No antigen is known for it. Study-wide results and caveats: Most clonotypes that expanded in the thyroid above 0.001 also showed up in blood.

Sequencing was performed on blood. The clonotype originates from a woman aged 55-69 years with Graves' ophthalmopathy. V usage is TRBV9 and J usage is TRBJ2-4, with D uncertain. The DNA for the CDR3 is TGTGCCAGCAGCGTAGGGGTGGGAAACATTCAGTACTTC. Translating it yields CASSVGVGNIQYF.